Sequencing of this T cell receptor (beta chain) was carried out in a study of T cells in Graves' hyperthyroidism and ophthalmopathy. This clonotype has at least ten counts. The CDR3 length is 14 residues. Germline CDR1 GTSNPN, CDR2 SVGIG (reference sequence). V lost 0 bases and J lost 2, with 9 bases in between. Amplification of TCR beta CDR3 regions was performed using RNA transcripts as template. The TCR CDR3 was amplified in a first-round RT-PCR using the HTBI primer set. One entry per CDR3 protein, called by TCRdb with MiXCR from the multiplex PCR reads. The repertoire includes some 370,000 distinct CDR3 sequences, about 14% of them detected once, and 28% sits in the top ten.

The receptor was isolated from a man over 45 with Graves' ophthalmopathy. V and J are TRBV30 and TRBJ2-3; D is unresolved. Material for sequencing was blood. The CDR3 DNA sequence: TGTGCCTGGAGTGTCGCGCTATCCACAGATACGCAGTATTTT. Amino acids: CAWSVALSTDTQYF.